The source of this TCR beta chain is a study of T cell changes during pregnancy in multiple sclerosis. Using immunoSEQ multiplex PCR, the repertoire was profiled, and TCRdb retains in-frame clones only, with some absent. In the table there are 80,000 to 100,000 clones, 90% of which are singletons. CDR3 length: 16 amino acids. CDR1 is MGHRA and CDR2 is YSYEKL in the germline V gene. V gave up 4 bases and J gave up 3 bases, with 18 bases separating them. The clonotype originates from a female donor in good health, enrolled as a control in a pregnancy study. The V gene is TRBV4-1, the J gene TRBJ1-2; D is possibly TRBD1 (6 bases). Sequenced here: peripheral blood, sampled in the second trimester of pregnancy. CDR3 nucleotide sequence: TGCGCCAGCAGCCTACCCTCACGGGGGGCCGACTATGGCTACACCTTC. Translation: CASSLPSRGADYGYTF.